This T cell receptor beta chain appears in the sequencing data of a study of CD8 T cells in Susac syndrome. The multiple sclerosis controls were treatment-naive patients, and their relapsing-remitting disease was stable or active. The authors reverse transcribed roughly 0.5 to 1 ug RNA with random hexamers. TCRdb used MiXCR to reprocess the immunoSEQ multiplex PCR reads, holding one entry per CDR3 protein. The table shows 300,000 or so distinct CDR3 sequences, with 92% occurring only once. This CDR3 is built from 15 residues. Germline V gene sequence: CDR1 SGHTA, CDR2 FQGNSA. The V end lost 0 bases, the J end lost 5 bases, and 11 bases lay between the germline ends.

The sequence was collected from a human donor with multiple sclerosis. This sequence joins TRBV7-2 and TRBJ1-5, with D perhaps TRBD1 (5 bases). The source material was CD4+ T cells from PBMCs. The CDR3 nucleotides read TGTGCCAGCAGCTTAGCCTCGGGGCTTTATCAGCCCCAGCATTTT. This translates into CASSLASGLYQPQHF.